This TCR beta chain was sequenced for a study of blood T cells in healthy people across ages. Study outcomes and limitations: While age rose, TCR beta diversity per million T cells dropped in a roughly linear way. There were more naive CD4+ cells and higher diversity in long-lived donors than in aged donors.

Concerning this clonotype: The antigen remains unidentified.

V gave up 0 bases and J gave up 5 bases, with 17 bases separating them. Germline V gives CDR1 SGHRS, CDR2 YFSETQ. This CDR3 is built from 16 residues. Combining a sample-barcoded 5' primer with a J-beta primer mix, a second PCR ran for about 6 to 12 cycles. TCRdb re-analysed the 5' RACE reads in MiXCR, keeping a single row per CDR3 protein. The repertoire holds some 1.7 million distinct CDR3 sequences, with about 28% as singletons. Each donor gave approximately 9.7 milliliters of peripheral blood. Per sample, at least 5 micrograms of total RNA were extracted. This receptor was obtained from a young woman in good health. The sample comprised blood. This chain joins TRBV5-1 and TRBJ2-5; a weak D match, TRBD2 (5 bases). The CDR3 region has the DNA TGCGCCAGCAGCTTGGCGGCGCTAGCCCCTGGGGAGACCCAGTACTTC. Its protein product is CASSLAALAPGETQYF.